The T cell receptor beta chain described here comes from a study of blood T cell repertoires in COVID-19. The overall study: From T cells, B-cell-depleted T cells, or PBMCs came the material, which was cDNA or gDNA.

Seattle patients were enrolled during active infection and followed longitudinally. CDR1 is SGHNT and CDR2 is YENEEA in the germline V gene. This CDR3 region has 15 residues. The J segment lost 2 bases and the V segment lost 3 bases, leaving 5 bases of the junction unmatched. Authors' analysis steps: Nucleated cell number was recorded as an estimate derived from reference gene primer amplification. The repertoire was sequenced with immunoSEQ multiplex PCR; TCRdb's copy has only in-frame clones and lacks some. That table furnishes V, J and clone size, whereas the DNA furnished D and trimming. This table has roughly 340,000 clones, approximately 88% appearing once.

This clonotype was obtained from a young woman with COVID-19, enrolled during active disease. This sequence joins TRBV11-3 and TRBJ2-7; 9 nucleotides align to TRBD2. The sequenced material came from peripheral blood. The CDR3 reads CASSFSRGRAYEQYV. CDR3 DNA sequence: TGTGCCAGCAGCTTTTCGCGCGGGAGGGCCTACGAGCAGTACGTC.